The entry that follows covers one TCR beta chain sequence. Its matching antigen is unknown. Clones were read by immunoSEQ multiplex PCR, and TCRdb kept only the in-frame ones, dropping some. The sample shows approximately 59,000 clones, approximately 80% of them seen only once. This specimen belongs to a study of OX40 agonist ivuxolimab in advanced cancers. Whole-study context: Two patients with cutaneous melanoma and one with hepatocellular carcinoma, three in total, showed partial responses.

People who had autoimmune disease history or systemic immunosuppression were excluded. General study results and limits: Expanded peripheral T cells had an undetermined antigen specificity.

With V trimmed by 8 bases and J by 3 bases, 12 bases remained unmatched. The CDR3 contains 16 residues. CDR1 and CDR2 (germline): SEHNR, FQNEAQ (reference sequence). V and J are TRBV7-9 and TRBJ2-3; 9 nucleotides match TRBD2. Specimen: CD4+ or CD8+ T cells sorted from blood, collected in a trial of the OX40 agonist ivuxolimab. The TCR originated in an adult with an advanced solid tumor such as melanoma, head and neck, liver or kidney cancer. CDR3 amino acids: CASPQNIAGETDTQYF. In nucleotides, the CDR3 is TGTGCCAGCCCACAAAATATAGCGGGAGAGACAGATACGCAGTATTTT.